This T cell receptor (beta chain) was sequenced for a study of vaccination and CD4 T cells after COVID-19. Concerning this clonotype: What it binds is unknown.

The study sequenced cultured CD4+ T cell DNA using the Oncomine TCR Beta short-read assay. TCRdb used MiXCR to reprocess the PCR reads, holding one entry per CDR3 protein. This sample has 15,000 or so distinct CDR3 sequences, with about 57% found just once. Treatment in this sample: roughly ten-day PBMC culture with coronavirus spike peptide pools or control peptides (ViraFEST assay). Germline CDR1 reads SEHNR; CDR2 reads FQNEAQ (reference sequence). With 5 bases removed from V and 5 bases from J, the gap between germline ends came to 18 bases. The CDR3 length is 15 residues. This sequence joins TRBV7-9 and TRBJ2-5; D assignment may be TRBD1 or TRBD2 (5 bases each). The source material was CD4+ T cells from blood, cultured in vitro. This sequence was found in a human donor who had recovered from COVID-19. Written as DNA, the CDR3 is TGTGCCAGCAGCGCCCTCCATCAGGGACGGGAGACCCAGTACTTC. Translation gives CASSALHQGRETQYF. The whole variable domain, filled in from reference TRBV7-9 and TRBJ2-5, reads DTGVSQNPRHKITKRGQNVTFRCDPISEHNRLYWYRQTLGQGPEFLTYFQNEAQLEKSRLLSDRFSAERPKGSFSTLEIQRTEQGDSAMYLCASSALHQGRETQYFGPGTRLLVL.